This entry concerns a single TCR beta chain. This sample is drawn from a study of blood T cell repertoires in COVID-19. For the study at large: From T cells, B-cell-depleted T cells, or PBMCs came the material, which was cDNA or gDNA.

Looked up from germline, CDR1 is LGHDT and CDR2 is YNNKEL (reference sequence). V shed 6 bases, J shed 1 base, and the junction held 3 bases outside the gene matches. The CDR3 spans 14 residues. TCRdb keeps only in-frame clones here, not all; method: immunoSEQ multiplex PCR. This sample carries almost 85,000 clones, around four fifths of them seen once, and the ten largest clones take less than 40%. The chain couples TRBV3-1 (or the pseudogene TRBV3-2) to TRBJ2-7, with 10 positions matching TRBD2. The sequence derives from a man aged 80 or over with active or convalescent COVID-19. Input material: peripheral blood. The CDR3 coding sequence is TGTGCCAGCAGTCGGACTAGCGGATCCTACGAGCAGTACTTC. Its protein product is CASSRTSGSYEQYF.